The T cell receptor beta chain under discussion was sequenced for a study of blood T cell repertoires in COVID-19. Clones were read by immunoSEQ multiplex PCR, and TCRdb kept only the in-frame ones, dropping some. The sample has 280,000 or so clones, 90% seen once. The count of this clone is one. This CDR3 has 14 residues. V was cut by 3 bases and J by 0 bases, with 8 bases left in between. Germline V gene sequence: CDR1 MNHEY, CDR2 SMNVEV (reference sequence). Individuals aged roughly 18 to 95 years were recruited from around 22 US areas. V and J are TRBV27 and TRBJ1-1; D is unclear. This receptor was identified in a woman between 18 and 30 years old with acute COVID-19. The sequencing sample was made of PBMCs or T cells enriched from blood (not recorded which). CDR3 nucleotides: TGTGCCAGCAGTTTTGCGGGGATGAACACTGAAGCTTTCTTT. Translated: CASSFAGMNTEAFF.